This T cell receptor beta chain derives from a study of Graves' ophthalmopathy and Graves' hyperthyroidism. Study-wide results and caveats: The authors also found most expanded thyroid clonotypes above 0.001 frequency in blood.

The CDR3 length is 13 residues. V was trimmed by 1 base and J by 3 bases, leaving 7 bases between them. Only newly diagnosed hyperthyroidism patients aged 18 to 65, with under 2 months' duration, were enrolled. There are many counts of this clonotype. Its antigen is not identified. The TCR beta CDR3 regions underwent amplification from RNA transcripts. RT-PCR with HTBI primers came first, then second-round multiplex PCR. TCRdb ran MiXCR on the multiplex PCR reads and lists one entry per CDR3 protein. This table has about 500,000 distinct CDR3 sequences, less than 45% appearing once. The source of this sequence is an adult man with Graves' hyperthyroidism. The genes are TRBV12-3 or TRBV12-4 and TRBJ2-7; D call uncertain. Sequenced: peripheral blood or thyroid tissue (not recorded which). The CDR3 DNA reads TGTGCCAGCAGTTTAGGGTACAACTACGAGCAGTACTTC. Amino acids: CASSLGYNYEQYF.